This TCR beta chain was sequenced during a study of early T cells in non-severe SARS-CoV-2 infection. With 6 bases clipped from V and 0 bases from J, the junction kept 18 bases outside the gene matches. Germline lookup yields CDR1 MNHEY and CDR2 SVGAGI. This CDR3 region has 19 residues. One entry per CDR3 protein results from TCRdb running MiXCR on the 5' RACE reads. Found here are about 55,000 distinct CDR3 sequences, approximately 15% of them singletons; the top ten hold more than 8%. The chain recombines TRBV6-5 with TRBJ1-1; the match to TRBD1 covers 8 bases. This receptor was identified in an adult who was a healthcare worker with PCR-confirmed SARS-CoV-2 infection or an uninfected control (not recorded which). Specimen: whole blood, collected at baseline. The CDR3 nucleotides read TGTGCCAGCAGACCCTCTAGGCAGGGGGCGCGTCAGGTGAACACTGAAGCTTTCTTT. Translated: CASRPSRQGARQVNTEAFF.